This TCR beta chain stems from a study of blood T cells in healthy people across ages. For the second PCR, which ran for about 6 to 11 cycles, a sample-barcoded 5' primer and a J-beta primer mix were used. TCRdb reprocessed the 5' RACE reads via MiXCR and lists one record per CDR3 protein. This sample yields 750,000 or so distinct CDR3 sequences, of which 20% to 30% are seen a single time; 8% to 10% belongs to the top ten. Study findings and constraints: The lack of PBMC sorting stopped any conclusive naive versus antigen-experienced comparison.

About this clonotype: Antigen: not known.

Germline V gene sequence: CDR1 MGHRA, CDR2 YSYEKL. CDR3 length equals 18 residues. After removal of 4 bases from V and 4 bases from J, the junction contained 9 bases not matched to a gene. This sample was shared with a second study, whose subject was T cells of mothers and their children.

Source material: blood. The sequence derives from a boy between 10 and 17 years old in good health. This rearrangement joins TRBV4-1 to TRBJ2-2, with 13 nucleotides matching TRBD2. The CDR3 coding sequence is TGCGCCAGCAGCCGAACTAGCGGGAGGGCCTCTGGCACCGGGGAGCTGTTTTTT. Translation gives CASSRTSGRASGTGELFF.